This is a list of T cell receptor beta chains from one sample in a study of response to subunit inactivated influenza vaccine. TCRdb re-analysed the RT-PCR reads in MiXCR, keeping a single row per CDR3 protein. The data show about 500,000 distinct CDR3 sequences, 15% to 20% seen once. Sequencing used CD4+ T cells sorted from PBMCs, obtained around 25 months after vaccination. The receptors originated from a man aged 45 to 70 who received an inactivated influenza vaccine. Both conserved end residues are part of each CDR3. The D gene is left open where the match is weak. Clone size appears in some rows only: once, few, many, or a class for an expanded clone.

V gene	D gene	clone size	J gene	CDR3 protein	CDR3 DNA
TRBV20-1	TRBD1	few	TRBJ1-5	CSGVADRASQPQHF	TGCAGTGGTGTAGCGGACAGGGCCAGTCAGCCCCAGCATTTT
TRBV6-1	-	-	TRBJ2-7	CASTPIPGISYEQYF	TGTGCCAGCACCCCTATTCCGGGAATCTCCTACGAGCAGTACTTC
TRBV4-2	-	few	TRBJ2-7	CASSQAWGLGQSSYEQYF	TGTGCCAGCAGCCAAGCTTGGGGACTGGGACAGTCCTCCTACGAGCAGTACTTC
TRBV20-1	TRBD1	few	TRBJ2-3	CSASRQGWTDTQYF	TGCAGTGCTAGCAGACAGGGGTGGACAGATACGCAGTATTTT
TRBV6-5	TRBD1	-	TRBJ1-4	CASSSSGQGSEKLFF	TGTGCCAGCAGTTCGTCCGGACAGGGGAGTGAAAAACTGTTTTTT
TRBV4-3	TRBD2	-	TRBJ2-7	CARETSVYEQYF	TGCGCCAGGGAGACTAGCGTCTACGAGCAGTACTTC
TRBV7-8	TRBD2	few	TRBJ2-1	CASSLVAGGSGEQFF	TGTGCCAGCAGCTTAGTAGCGGGAGGGTCGGGTGAGCAGTTCTTC
TRBV5-1	-	-	TRBJ1-4	CASSLEGLQNEKLFF	TGCGCCAGCAGCTTGGAAGGGCTACAAAATGAAAAACTGTTTTTT
TRBV7-9	-	many	TRBJ1-6	CASSLGFRNSPLHF	TGTGCCAGCAGCTTGGGTTTTAGAAATTCACCCCTCCACTTT
TRBV25-1	-	few	TRBJ1-2	CASSDQGRNYGYTF	TGTGCCAGCAGTGATCAGGGCCGAAACTATGGCTACACCTTC
TRBV12-5	-	-	TRBJ2-2	CASAWGDTGELFF	TGTGCTAGTGCCTGGGGGGACACCGGGGAGCTGTTTTTT
TRBV20-1	-	few	TRBJ2-3	CSNRVQDTQYF	TGCAGTAACAGAGTTCAAGATACGCAGTATTTT
TRBV9	TRBD2	few	TRBJ2-1	CASSSSGGASFYNEQFF	TGTGCCAGCAGCTCTAGCGGGGGGGCTTCGTTTTACAATGAGCAGTTCTTC
TRBV10-3	-	few	TRBJ2-7	CAISALVDYEQYF	TGTGCCATCAGTGCCTTGGTGGACTACGAGCAGTACTTC
TRBV10-3	TRBD2	-	TRBJ2-2	CAISAGLAGGGTNTGELFF	TGTGCCATCAGTGCTGGACTAGCGGGAGGGGGGACGAACACCGGGGAGCTGTTTTTT
TRBV20-1	-	few	TRBJ2-7	CSARAGQIISYEQYF	TGCAGTGCTCGAGCGGGACAGATCATTTCCTACGAGCAGTACTTC
TRBV20-1	-	many	TRBJ1-6	CSGASGHLNSPLHF	TGCAGTGGGGCTTCCGGACACCTGAATTCACCCCTCCACTTT
TRBV5-1	-	-	TRBJ2-7	CASSVGPSDEQYF	TGCGCCAGCAGCGTGGGACCCTCCGACGAGCAGTACTTC
TRBV27	TRBD2	-	TRBJ2-7	CASNVAGGPLEQYF	TGTGCCAGCAACGTAGCGGGAGGGCCCCTCGAGCAGTACTTC
TRBV20-1	-	few	TRBJ1-6	CSARLMGPLHF	TGCAGTGCGAGACTGATGGGACCCCTCCACTTT
TRBV3-1	TRBD1	-	TRBJ2-3	CASSQGVNSDTQYF	TGTGCCAGTTCACAGGGGGTGAACTCAGATACGCAGTATTTT
TRBV2	TRBD1	-	TRBJ2-7	CASYLPGTGRVEQYF	TGTGCCAGCTATTTACCCGGGACAGGGCGAGTCGAGCAGTACTTC